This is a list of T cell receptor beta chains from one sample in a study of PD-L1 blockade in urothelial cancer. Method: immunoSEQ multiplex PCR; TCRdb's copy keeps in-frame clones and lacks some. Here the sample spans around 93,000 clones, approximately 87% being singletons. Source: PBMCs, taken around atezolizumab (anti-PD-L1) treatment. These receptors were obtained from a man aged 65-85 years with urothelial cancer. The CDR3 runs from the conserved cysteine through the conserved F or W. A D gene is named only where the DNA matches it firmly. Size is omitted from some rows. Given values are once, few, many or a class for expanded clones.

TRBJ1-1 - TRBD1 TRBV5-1 TGCGCCAGCAGCTCAATCCTGGACAGGGGGACTGAAGCTTTCTTT CASSSILDRGTEAFF
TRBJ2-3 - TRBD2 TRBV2 TGTGCCAGCACAGCGGGGGGGCTGAGCACAGATACGCAGTATTTT CASTAGGLSTDTQYF
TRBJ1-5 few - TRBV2 TGTGCCAGCAGTGCGGGACAAGTCAGCAATCAGCCCCAGCATTTT CASSAGQVSNQPQHF
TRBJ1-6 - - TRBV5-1 TGCGCCAGCAGCTTGGACAGTAATTCACCCCTCCACTTT CASSLDSNSPLHF
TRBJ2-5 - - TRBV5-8 TGTGCCAGCAGCTTCGGGACTCAGCAAGAGACCCAGTACTTC CASSFGTQQETQYF
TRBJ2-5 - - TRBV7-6 TGTGCCAGCACCCCGCAGTTCCAAGAGACCCAGTACTTC CASTPQFQETQYF
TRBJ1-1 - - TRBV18 TGTGCCAGCTCACCCCCCCGGGGCAGGGGTGACACTGAAGCTTTCTTT CASSPPRGRGDTEAFF
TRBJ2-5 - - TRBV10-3 TGTGCCATCAGCCCCTCGAGTGGCGAGGGAGCACAACAAGAGACCCAGTACTTC CAISPSSGEGAQQETQYF
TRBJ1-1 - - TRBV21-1 TGTGCCAGCAGCTTCCCTCAGGGAGGGGAAGGGCCAATGAACACTGAAGCTTTCTTT CASSFPQGGEGPMNTEAFF
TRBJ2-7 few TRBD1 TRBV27 TGTGCCAGCAGTTTAGATCATCCCGGGACAGGATACGAGCAGTACTTC CASSLDHPGTGYEQYF
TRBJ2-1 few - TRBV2 TGTGCCAGCAGTGGAGACATCGGCAATGAGCAGTTCTTC CASSGDIGNEQFF
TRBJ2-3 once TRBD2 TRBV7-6 TGTGCCAGCAGCGCTAGCGGGGGATTTACAGATACGCAGTATTTT CASSASGGFTDTQYF
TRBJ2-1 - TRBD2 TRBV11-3 TGTGCCAGCAGCTTACTCAGCGGGGGGGCGAATGAGCAGTTCTTC CASSLLSGGANEQFF